This T cell receptor beta chain was observed in a study of T cell responses to AZD1222 COVID-19 vaccine listed by TCRdb under 2021. In the study overall: TCR sequencing was performed for roughly 250 trial participants, of whom around 200 were given two doses of AZD1222 and 26 were given two doses of MenACWY control vaccine. Trial participants were enrolled by age into subgroups of 18-55, 56-69 and 70-plus years, and 148, 28 and 57 TCR-sequenced participants, respectively, were included in these subgroups. Results and caveats for the whole study, not just this receptor: Reportedly, almost half of the unique spike-specific TCRs recognized epitopes lying outside the regions that are mutated in the B.1.351 and B.1.1.7 variants. No day 14 peak-response samples were available, so repertoires were characterized only after the peak T cell response. In the small 56-69-year group, the increase in depth fell short of significance, most likely because of low power. After two AZD1222 doses, spike-specific TCR breadth and depth were significantly higher than at day 0 and than in MenACWY recipients. Only five to seven AZD1222 recipients were SARS-CoV-2 seropositive at baseline, limiting conclusions about previously exposed vaccinees. Vaccine-associated CD4 TCRs spanned the whole spike protein, with dominant responses in regions 160-218 and 743-854. Participants were mostly white British, with more females than males. The authors suggested clonal diversity may have been underestimated.

The time point label corresponds to: baseline before first vaccination. The sample's treatment or condition, from its label and the paper: meningococcal conjugate vaccine given as trial control. The vaccinee samples were drawn from two UK trials, COV001 and COV002, one of which was a single-blind randomized controlled phase 2/3 trial testing AZD1222 (ChAdOx1 nCoV-19) in healthy adults. For TCRbeta chain sequencing, PBMC samples were collected from trial participants at day 0 and at day 28 after the second dose. The CDR3 regions of human TCRbeta chains were analyzed by immunosequencing. The study's processing was this. Repertoire TCRs were checked for matches against a reference library of SARS-CoV-2-specific TCRs that had been generated using the MIRA antigen-specificity platform. Breadth was defined as the fraction of unique TCRs that were SARS-CoV-2-associated, and depth was defined as the fraction of total T cells that were SARS-CoV-2-associated. Using the MIRA data, every spike-specific TCR was mapped to the spike region that the TCR reacted to and assigned to either a CD4 or a CD8 class. Log10-transformed breadth and depth values were compared by one-way ANOVA with Sidak's multiple comparisons tests. TCRdb retrieved this table from immuneACCESS and kept in-frame rearrangements only. Not all clones are present; in checked studies, unresolved V genes account for under half, and no reason is known for the remainder. The DNA gave D and trimming, while V, J and clone size come from that table. The sample yields 140,000 to 150,000 clones; around nine tenths were counted once. Clones ranked in the top ten supply roughly 2.9% of the sample.

The CDR3 covers 16 residues, taking in both the cysteine and the phenylalanine. The only DNA kept is the CDR3, 48 bases in frame from the first base. The germline V gene specifies ENHRY as CDR1 and SYGVKD as CDR2. V is cut by 4 bases and J by 7 bases, and the space between the germline ends is 17 bases. To note about this clone: Its antigen has not been determined. No much larger clone is present one base from it, and per-base qualities are unavailable.

The rearrangement combines TRBV10-3 with TRBJ1-6; TRBD1 is a weak D gene call, 5 bases matching. The sample was peripheral blood, taken on day 0 of MenACWY control vaccination. This clonotype was sampled from an adult in good health. The CDR3 region reads CAISGGEQIKNSPLHF. At the DNA level, the sequence is TGTGCCATCAGTGGAGGGGAACAGATTAAAAATTCACCCCTCCACTTT.